These T cell receptor beta chains were read from a single sample in a study of cytomegalovirus exposure and HLA in healthy donors. Sequenced by immunoSEQ multiplex PCR; TCRdb stores in-frame clones only, minus some. The sample includes around 98,000 clones, about four fifths of them seen just once. The material sequenced was PBMCs. The receptors here all came from a woman in her forties in good health and CMV-seronegative. Each CDR3 is given with its conserved first and last residue. A D gene is named only where the DNA matches it firmly. Size values are once, few and many counts, or a class for expanded clones, and some rows have none.

len: 14
d_gene: -
abundance: -
j_gene: TRBJ1-2
v_gene: TRBV4-1
CDR3nt: TGCGCCAGCAGCCAAGAAGGATTTACGGGAGGTTACACCTTC
CDR3aa: CASSQEGFTGGYTF

len: 17
d_gene: TRBD1
abundance: -
j_gene: TRBJ2-6
v_gene: TRBV9
CDR3nt: TGTGCCAGCAGCGTATCGACAGGGCTCACTGGGGCCAACGTCCTGACTTTC
CDR3aa: CASSVSTGLTGANVLTF

len: 18
d_gene: TRBD2
abundance: -
j_gene: TRBJ2-5
v_gene: TRBV9
CDR3nt: TGTGCCAGCAGCGTGAGGCCCGAAGCTAGCGGGGGCCGGGAGACCCAGTACTTC
CDR3aa: CASSVRPEASGGRETQYF

len: 21
d_gene: TRBD1
abundance: -
j_gene: TRBJ2-6
v_gene: TRBV7-8
CDR3nt: TGTGCCAGCAGCCCCAAGGGGGCGGTACCTCTGACCCTCTCTGGGGCCAACGTCCTGACTTTC
CDR3aa: CASSPKGAVPLTLSGANVLTF

len: 15
d_gene: -
abundance: -
j_gene: TRBJ1-2
v_gene: TRBV25-1
CDR3nt: TGTGCCAGCAGTGGCGCAGGCGCTCCTAACTATGGCTACACCTTC
CDR3aa: CASSGAGAPNYGYTF

len: 15
d_gene: -
abundance: -
j_gene: TRBJ1-2
v_gene: TRBV4-1
CDR3nt: TGCGCCAGCAGCCAGGCGGCCAGGGCCAACTATGGCTACACCTTC
CDR3aa: CASSQAARANYGYTF

len: 15
d_gene: TRBD1
abundance: few
j_gene: TRBJ1-6
v_gene: TRBV7-2
CDR3nt: TGTGCCAGCAGCGAACGCACAGGGGATGCCTCACCCCTCCACTTT
CDR3aa: CASSERTGDASPLHF

len: 14
d_gene: -
abundance: -
j_gene: TRBJ1-1
v_gene: TRBV11-1
CDR3nt: TGTGCCAGCAGCTTAAATGGACAGACCACTGAAGCTTTCTTT
CDR3aa: CASSLNGQTTEAFF

len: 14
d_gene: -
abundance: -
j_gene: TRBJ1-1
v_gene: TRBV19
CDR3nt: TGTGCCAGTAGTATTAGCACAGGGAACACTGAAGCTTTCTTT
CDR3aa: CASSISTGNTEAFF

len: 10
d_gene: -
abundance: -
j_gene: TRBJ1-2
v_gene: TRBV19
CDR3nt: TGTGCCAGTGGCTACTATGGCTACACCTTC
CDR3aa: CASGYYGYTF

len: 15
d_gene: -
abundance: few
j_gene: TRBJ1-4
v_gene: TRBV9
CDR3nt: TGTGCCAGCAGCGTAGGGCGGGTCACTAATGAAAAACTGTTTTTT
CDR3aa: CASSVGRVTNEKLFF

len: 12
d_gene: -
abundance: few
j_gene: TRBJ1-1
v_gene: TRBV18
CDR3nt: TGTGCCAGCTCACCACAGAGGGAAGAAGCTTTCTTT
CDR3aa: CASSPQREEAFF

len: 13
d_gene: TRBD1
abundance: -
j_gene: TRBJ2-7
v_gene: TRBV18
CDR3nt: TGTGCCAGCTCGGCCGGGACAGGGGGGGAGCAGTACTTC
CDR3aa: CASSAGTGGEQYF

len: 15
d_gene: -
abundance: -
j_gene: TRBJ2-1
v_gene: TRBV5-1
CDR3nt: TGCGCCAGCAGCTGGACAGAGAGCTCCTACAATGAGCAGTTCTTC
CDR3aa: CASSWTESSYNEQFF

len: 13
d_gene: -
abundance: -
j_gene: TRBJ1-1
v_gene: TRBV30
CDR3nt: TGTGCCTGGAGCTGGGGAGGGGGCACTGAAGCTTTCTTT
CDR3aa: CAWSWGGGTEAFF

len: 13
d_gene: TRBD1
abundance: -
j_gene: TRBJ1-1
v_gene: TRBV7-8
CDR3nt: TGTGCCAGCACCCCAGGGGGTTTAATTGAAGCTTTCTTT
CDR3aa: CASTPGGLIEAFF

len: 14
d_gene: -
abundance: -
j_gene: TRBJ2-3
v_gene: TRBV5-1
CDR3nt: TGCGCCAGCAGCCCCCCCGTGAGTGCTAATACGCAGTATTTT
CDR3aa: CASSPPVSANTQYF

len: 12
d_gene: TRBD1
abundance: few
j_gene: TRBJ1-2
v_gene: TRBV11-2
CDR3nt: TGTGCCAGCAGCCGGGACAGCTATGGCTACACCTTC
CDR3aa: CASSRDSYGYTF

len: 16
d_gene: -
abundance: -
j_gene: TRBJ2-7
v_gene: TRBV13
CDR3nt: TGTGCCAGCAGCTTAGCCCGGGATCTCATGGGGTACGAGCAGTACTTC
CDR3aa: CASSLARDLMGYEQYF

len: 15
d_gene: TRBD2
abundance: few
j_gene: TRBJ2-1
v_gene: TRBV7-2
CDR3nt: TGTGCCAGCAGCTTAAATAGCGGGGGGGCCTATGAGCAGTTCTTC
CDR3aa: CASSLNSGGAYEQFF

len: 14
d_gene: -
abundance: few
j_gene: TRBJ1-1
v_gene: TRBV5-1
CDR3nt: TGCGCCAGCAGCTCCGGTGGGGACGGTGGAGGGGCTTTCTTT
CDR3aa: CASSSGGDGGGAFF

len: 14
d_gene: -
abundance: -
j_gene: TRBJ2-2
v_gene: TRBV2
CDR3nt: TGTGCCAGCAGTGAAAGGAGAGGTGCCGGGGAGCTGTTTTTT
CDR3aa: CASSERRGAGELFF

len: 17
d_gene: -
abundance: -
j_gene: TRBJ1-1
v_gene: TRBV14
CDR3nt: TGTGCCAGCAGCCAAGAGGGCGGGGTCTGGTCCGTCACTGAAGCTTTCTTT
CDR3aa: CASSQEGGVWSVTEAFF

len: 15
d_gene: TRBD2
abundance: -
j_gene: TRBJ2-5
v_gene: TRBV4-1
CDR3nt: TGCGCCAGCAGCCAAGATGGGCTAGCGGGAGAGACCCAGTACTTC
CDR3aa: CASSQDGLAGETQYF

len: 15
d_gene: TRBD2
abundance: -
j_gene: TRBJ2-3
v_gene: TRBV7-3
CDR3nt: TGTGCCAGCAGCTTAGAGATAGCGGGGACAGATACGCAGTATTTT
CDR3aa: CASSLEIAGTDTQYF

len: 13
d_gene: TRBD1
abundance: -
j_gene: TRBJ1-5
v_gene: TRBV29-1
CDR3nt: TGCAGCGTAAAGACAGGGGATCGTCAGCCCCAGCATTTT
CDR3aa: CSVKTGDRQPQHF

len: 15
d_gene: TRBD2
abundance: -
j_gene: TRBJ2-3
v_gene: TRBV2
CDR3nt: TGTGCCAGCAGGGCAGCGGGGGGGCCCTCAGATACGCAGTATTTT
CDR3aa: CASRAAGGPSDTQYF

len: 14
d_gene: -
abundance: -
j_gene: TRBJ2-5
v_gene: TRBV4-1
CDR3nt: TGCGCCAGCAGCCAAGCAGGGCAAGGAGAGACCCAGTACTTC
CDR3aa: CASSQAGQGETQYF